The TCR beta chain described here comes from a study of blood T cell repertoires in COVID-19. Profiling relied on immunoSEQ multiplex PCR, and the TCRdb table lists in-frame clones only, not all of them. Among about 170,000 clones, approximately 91% were seen once, and the ten largest hold 4.5% to 5%. Source material: peripheral blood. The TCR comes from a man aged 18-30 years with COVID-19, enrolled during active disease.

The CDR3 coding sequence is TGTGCCAGTAGGGTACAGGGTTTCGGTTATCAGCCCCAGCATTTT. It is translated as CASRVQGFGYQPQHF. This chain connects TRBV19 to TRBJ1-5; D is possibly TRBD1 (6 bases). Germline V gene lookup returns CDR1 LNHDA and CDR2 SQIVND (reference sequence). The ends were cut back, 6 bases at V and 5 bases at J, with 17 bases in the middle. The CDR3 covers 15 residues.